The sequence of this T cell receptor (beta chain) was determined in a study of blood T cell repertoires in COVID-19. Recovered status applied to Cohort 3 donors who had two consecutive negative PCRs. It also applied to those with clearance or with symptom resolution. Sequenced by immunoSEQ multiplex PCR; TCRdb stores in-frame clones only, minus some. The sample lists approximately 230,000 clones, 70% to 85% occurring once. This CDR3 has 16 residues. The germline CDR1 and CDR2 sequences are KGHSH and LQKENI. Trimming at V came to 4 bases and at J to 3 bases, leaving 8 bases not matched to a gene. Sequenced input: PBMCs or T cells enriched from blood (not recorded which). This TCR came from a man between 40 and 49 years old who had recovered from COVID-19. V gene TRBV18 combines with J gene TRBJ2-3, with 9 bases aligning to TRBD2. DNA for the CDR3: TGTGCCAGCTCACTTTCCGCGGGAGGGCCGACAGATACGCAGTATTTT. It yields the protein CASSLSAGGPTDTQYF.